Reported below is one TCR beta chain. The data were taken from a study of blood T cell repertoires in COVID-19. Study background: Samples representing acute and convalescent COVID-19 were sourced from the United States, Italy and Spain.

This CDR3 spans 12 amino acids. Trimming at V came to 6 bases and at J to 9 bases, leaving 4 bases not matched to a gene. Germline CDR1 MDHEN, CDR2 SYDVKM. Two consecutive negative NP/OP PCR tests, clearance, or resolved symptoms defined Cohort 3 recovery. Only in-frame clones appear in the TCRdb table, and some are missing; sequencing was by immunoSEQ multiplex PCR. The sample lists hundreds of thousands of clones; 89% were seen once. This clonotype was obtained from a woman aged 40 to 55 who had recovered from COVID-19. Sequences were obtained from PBMCs or T cells enriched from blood (not recorded which). This sequence joins TRBV28 and TRBJ2-1; 8 bases line up with TRBD2. The CDR3 protein is CASSPGGVEQFF. The CDR3 region has the DNA TGTGCCAGCAGCCCGGGGGGGGTTGAGCAGTTCTTC.